Below, 19 T cell receptor beta chains from the same sample are listed, as sequenced in a study of shared clonotypes between healthy human individuals. Profiling relied on immunoSEQ multiplex PCR, and the TCRdb table lists in-frame clones only, not all of them. The sample consists of over 2 million clones, about 94% of them appearing once. CD8 cells regarded as naive lacked CD45RO, were positively chosen for CCR7, and omitted terminally differentiated effector memory CD45RA+ cells. The sequenced material came from naive CD8+ T cells sorted from blood. The receptor source for this set is a man younger than 35 in good health.

The rearrangement joins TRBV29-1 to TRBJ2-5; TRBD2 aligns across 7 bases. After removal of 2 bases from V and 5 bases from J, the junction contained 8 bases not matched to a gene. Germline CDR1 is SQVTM and CDR2 is ANQGSEA. This CDR3 is built from 14 residues. The CDR3 DNA reads TGCAGCGTTGAACCCCTAGCGGACTGGGAGACCCAGTACTTC. Amino acid sequence: CSVEPLADWETQYF.

The rearrangement links TRBV4-1 to TRBJ2-5; D may correspond to TRBD1 or TRBD2 (5 bases each). The DNA end is more similar to TRBJ2-7, so the J call may be wrong. The CDR3 is made up of 13 amino acids. Germline V gene lookup returns CDR1 MGHRA and CDR2 YSYEKL. The CDR3 region is CASSQVGEYEQYF. The CDR3 nucleotides are TGCGCCAGCAGCCAAGTAGGGGAGTACGAGCAGTACTTC.

CDR3 nucleotides: TGTGCCTGGTCCTGGGGGGGAACCTACAATGAGCAGTTCTTC. Residues: CAWSWGGTYNEQFF. This chain joins TRBV30 and TRBJ2-1; 7 bases fit TRBD2. The CDR3 loop spans 14 amino acids. Trimming took 5 bases from V and 2 from J; bases not matched to a gene: 6. The germline V gene encodes CDR1 GTSNPN and CDR2 SVGIG (reference sequence). The full variable domain, rest sourced from reference TRBV30 and TRBJ2-1, is SQTIHQWPATLVQPVGSPLSLECTVEGTSNPNLYWYRQAAGRGLQLLFYSVGIGQISSEVPQNLSASRPQDRQFILSSKKLLLSDSGFYLCAWSWGGTYNEQFFGPGTRLTVL.

The chain is built from TRBV29-1 and TRBJ1-2; no firm D call. Germline CDR1 reads SQVTM; CDR2 reads ANQGSEA. Trimming cost V 2 bases and J 7 bases, with 11 bases left between them. The CDR3 runs to 12 residues. The CDR3: CSVERGLRGYTF. In nucleotides, the CDR3 is TGCAGCGTTGAAAGAGGGCTACGTGGCTACACCTTC.

The chain joins TRBV7-6 to TRBJ2-7, with a tentative D call TRBD2 (6 bases). The CDR3 totals 13 residues. The V end was cut by 5 bases, the J end by 4 bases, with 12 bases between. Germline V gene sequence: CDR1 SGHVS, CDR2 FNYEAQ. The CDR3 region is CASSPRLGYEQYF. The CDR3 DNA sequence: TGTGCCAGCAGCCCCAGACTAGGGTACGAGCAGTACTTC.

To note about this clone: The junction shows a germline mismatch at one end, possibly a read error. This chain connects TRBV7-7 to TRBJ2-1, with D perhaps TRBD1 (5 bases). The CDR3 runs to 13 residues. CDR1 is SSHAT, CDR2 FNYEAQ, per germline (reference sequence). The CDR3 DNA follows: TGTGCTAGCAGCCGGAATTCCAGGGATGAGCAGTTCTTC. The encoded protein is CASSRNSRDEQFF.

Points on this clone: This sequence may be a read error, since a much larger clone differs from it by one base. Other DNA sequences from this sample encode an identical CDR3 as well. The rearrangement uses TRBV30 and TRBJ2-2; weak D call: TRBD2 (5 bases). This CDR3 has 12 residues. Germline CDR1 reads GTSNPN; CDR2 reads SVGIG (reference sequence). The CDR3 spells CAWKRDSGELFF. The DNA of the CDR3 is TGTGCCTGGAAGAGGGATTCTGGGGAGCTGTTTTTC.

This chain joins TRBV5-1 and TRBJ2-5, with 7 positions matching TRBD1. Per the germline V gene, CDR1 is SGHRS and CDR2 is YFSETQ. V trimming: 3 bases; J trimming: 0 bases; junction bases outside the gene matches: 2. The CDR3 is 14 amino acids. CDR3 in amino acids: CASSYGTDQETQYF. CDR3 DNA: TGCGCCAGCAGCTACGGGACAGACCAAGAGACCCAGTACTTC.

The V gene is TRBV5-1, the J gene TRBJ2-3; unclear D gene. This CDR3 has 13 residues. Deletions cut 1 base from V and 6 bases from J, with 9 bases between. From germline, CDR1 is SGHRS and CDR2 YFSETQ. CDR3 DNA: TGCGCCAGCAGCTTGTCCGGCCCGGATACGCAGTATTTT. Residues: CASSLSGPDTQYF. Full variable domain (outside the CDR3, taken from reference TRBV5-1 and TRBJ2-3): KAGVTQTPRYLIKTRGQQVTLSCSPISGHRSVSWYQQTPGQGLQFLFEYFSETQRNKGNFPGRFSGRQFSNSRSEMNVSTLELGDSALYLCASSLSGPDTQYFGPGTRLTVL.

V is TRBV6-5 and J is TRBJ1-2; D not resolved. Germline lookup yields CDR1 MNHEY and CDR2 SVGAGI. The CDR3 loop spans 12 amino acids. Trimming cost V 0 bases and J 8 bases, with 7 bases left between them. The CDR3 DNA reads as TGTGCCAGCAGTTACTCGGGAAGGGGCTACACCTTC. The encoded protein is CASSYSGRGYTF.

This chain uses TRBV10-1 with TRBJ2-1; 7 bases are a match to TRBD1. CDR1 and CDR2 from the germline V gene are WNHNN and SYGVQD (reference sequence). This CDR3 is 14 amino acids long. The ends lost 2 bases at V and 5 bases at J; junction bases unmatched: 3. The CDR3 loop is CASSEGTANNEQFF. CDR3 sequence (DNA): TGCGCCAGCAGTGAGGGGACAGCCAACAATGAGCAGTTCTTC.

This rearrangement joins TRBV9 to TRBJ2-5; no definite D call. V gave up 0 bases and J gave up 3 bases, with 6 bases separating them. Germline V lookup: CDR1 SGDLS, CDR2 YYNGEE. The CDR3 extends over 13 amino acids. In DNA form, the CDR3 reads TGTGCCAGCAGCGTAGAAGGTAAAGAGACCCAGTACTTC. Amino acid sequence: CASSVEGKETQYF.

V and J are TRBV19 and TRBJ1-5; 11 positions agree with TRBD1. The ends lost 6 bases at V and 6 bases at J; junction bases unmatched: 7. Germline V gene sequence: CDR1 LNHDA, CDR2 SQIVND (reference sequence). The CDR3 totals 15 residues. Here the CDR3 DNA reads TGTGCCAGTAGAGAAGGGACAGGGGGTTTTCAGCCCCAGCATTTT. This translates into CASREGTGGFQPQHF.

For the CDR3, the DNA is TGCGCCAGCAGCCACAGAGAGGCAGGCCGGAATTCACCCCTCCACTTT. Translated, it gives CASSHREAGRNSPLHF. The chain joins TRBV4-1 to TRBJ1-6; D is unresolved. This CDR3 has 16 amino acids. Trimming took off 3 bases at V and 7 bases at J, with 16 bases between the two ends. Germline V gene sequence: CDR1 MGHRA, CDR2 YSYEKL.

The chain employs TRBV6-1 and TRBJ1-2; D ambiguous. The CDR3 has 15 amino acids. The V and J ends lost 5 bases and 4 bases respectively, with 17 bases between them. Germline CDR1 is MNHNS and CDR2 is SASEGT. CDR3 residues: CASSLTSGSPYGYTF. The CDR3, as DNA: TGTGCCAGCAGTTTAACGTCGGGGTCGCCCTATGGCTACACCTTC.

The rearrangement joins TRBV5-4 to TRBJ2-7; 9 nucleotides match TRBD2. The CDR3 has 18 residues. The V gene end was trimmed by 4 bases and the J gene end by 0 bases; junction bases not matched to a gene: 14. Per the germline V gene, CDR1 is SGHNT and CDR2 is YYREEE (reference sequence). The CDR3 region has the DNA TGTGCCAGCAGCCAGGGGGGTAGCGGGAGCCCACTCTCCTACGAGCAGTACTTC. Its translation is CASSQGGSGSPLSYEQYF.

The rearrangement uses TRBV7-3 and TRBJ2-1, with 7 bases fitting TRBD2. The CDR3 spans 15 residues. The V segment lost 5 bases and the J segment 5 bases; nucleotides outside the gene matches: 9. In germline, CDR1 is SGHTA, CDR2 FQGTGA. The CDR3 loop reads CASSVVAGVNNEQFF. CDR3 DNA: TGTGCCAGCAGCGTAGTGGCGGGGGTAAACAATGAGCAGTTCTTC.

The chain employs TRBV7-9 and TRBJ1-2, with a tentative D call TRBD1 (6 bases). The germline V gene has CDR1 SEHNR and CDR2 FQNEAQ (reference sequence). V was pared by 5 bases and J by 7 bases, with 14 bases between. The CDR3 is 13 amino acids. The CDR3 spells CASSLGQGSGYTF. For the CDR3, the DNA is TGTGCCAGCAGCCTGGGGCAGGGGTCTGGCTACACCTTC.

V and J are TRBV9 and TRBJ2-3, with a weak D call TRBD2 (6 bases). V was shortened by 3 bases and J by 2 bases, with 16 bases between the two germline ends. In germline, CDR1 is SGDLS, CDR2 YYNGEE. The length of the CDR3 is 16 residues. DNA for the CDR3: TGTGCCAGCAGCGCAGAACCTAGCGTCTCCACAGATACGCAGTATTTT. Its protein is CASSAEPSVSTDTQYF.